This TCR beta chain stems from a study of cytomegalovirus exposure and HLA in healthy donors. Study-wide points: Some public TCRs appeared in many individuals, while most sequences were rare. The listing of 150 to 200 TCR beta chains classed them as cytomegalovirus-associated. Cytomegalovirus status was reportedly diagnosed by the classifier with high specificity and sensitivity.

Remarks on this clone: Antigen unknown.

This CDR3 spans 15 amino acids. Deletions cut 4 bases from V and 3 bases from J, with 16 bases between. From germline, CDR1 is MNHEY and CDR2 SVGAGI. Assay: immunoSEQ multiplex PCR; the TCRdb copy retains only in-frame clones and omits some. The sample has approximately 190,000 clones; approximately 82% are singletons. The clonotype was recovered from a young woman in good health and CMV-seropositive. Input material: PBMCs. This chain links TRBV6-5 with TRBJ2-7; D is unclear. The CDR3 nucleotides are TGTGCCAGCAGTTCTTCAGCGCAGTTCGTCTACGAGCAGTACTTC. Translated, it gives CASSSSAQFVYEQYF.